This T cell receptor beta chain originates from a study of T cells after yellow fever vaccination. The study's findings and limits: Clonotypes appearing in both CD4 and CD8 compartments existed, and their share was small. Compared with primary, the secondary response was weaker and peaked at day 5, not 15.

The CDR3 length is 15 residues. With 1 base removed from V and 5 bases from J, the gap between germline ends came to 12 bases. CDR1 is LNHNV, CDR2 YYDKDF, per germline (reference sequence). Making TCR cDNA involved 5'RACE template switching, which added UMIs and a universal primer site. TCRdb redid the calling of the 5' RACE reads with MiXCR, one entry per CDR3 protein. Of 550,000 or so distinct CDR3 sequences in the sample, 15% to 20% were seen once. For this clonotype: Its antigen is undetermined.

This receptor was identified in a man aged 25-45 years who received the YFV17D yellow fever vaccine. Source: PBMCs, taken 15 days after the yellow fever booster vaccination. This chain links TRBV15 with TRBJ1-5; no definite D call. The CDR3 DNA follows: TGTGCCACCAGCAGAGGGGGTTCCACCTATCAGCCCCAGCATTTT. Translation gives CATSRGGSTYQPQHF.